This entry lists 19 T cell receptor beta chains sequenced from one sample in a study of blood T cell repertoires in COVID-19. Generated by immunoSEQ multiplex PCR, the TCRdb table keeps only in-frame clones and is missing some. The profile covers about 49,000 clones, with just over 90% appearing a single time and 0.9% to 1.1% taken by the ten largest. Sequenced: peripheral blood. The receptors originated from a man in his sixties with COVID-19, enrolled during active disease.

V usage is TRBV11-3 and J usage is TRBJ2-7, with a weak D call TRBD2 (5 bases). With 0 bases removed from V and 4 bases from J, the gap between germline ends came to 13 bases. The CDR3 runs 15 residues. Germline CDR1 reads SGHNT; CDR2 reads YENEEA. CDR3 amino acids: CASSLEVGVLYEQYF. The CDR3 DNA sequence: TGTGCCAGCAGCTTAGAGGTCGGGGTTCTTTACGAGCAGTACTTC.

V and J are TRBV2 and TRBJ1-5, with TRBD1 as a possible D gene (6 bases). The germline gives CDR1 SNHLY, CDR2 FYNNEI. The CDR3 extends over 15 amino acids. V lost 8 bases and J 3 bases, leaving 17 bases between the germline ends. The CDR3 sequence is CASGQGGGINQPQHF. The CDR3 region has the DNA TGTGCCAGCGGGCAGGGAGGGGGGATCAATCAGCCCCAGCATTTT. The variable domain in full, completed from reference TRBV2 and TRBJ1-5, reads EPEVTQTPSHQVTQMGQEVILRCVPISNHLYFYWYRQILGQKVEFLVSFYNNEISEKSEIFDDQFSVERPDGSNFTLKIRSTKLEDSAMYFCASGQGGGINQPQHFGDGTRLSIL.

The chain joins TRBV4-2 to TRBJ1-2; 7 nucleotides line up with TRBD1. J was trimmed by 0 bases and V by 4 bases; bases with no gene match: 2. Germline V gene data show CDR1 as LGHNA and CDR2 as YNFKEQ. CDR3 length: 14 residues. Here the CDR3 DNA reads TGTGCCAGCAGCCCCGGACAGGCTAACTATGGCTACACCTTC. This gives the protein CASSPGQANYGYTF.

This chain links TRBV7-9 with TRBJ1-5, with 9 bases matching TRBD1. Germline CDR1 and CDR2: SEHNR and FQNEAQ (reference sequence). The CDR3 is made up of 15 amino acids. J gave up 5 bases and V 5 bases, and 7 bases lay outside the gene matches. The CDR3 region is CASSPGQGKHQPQHF. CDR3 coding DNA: TGTGCCAGCAGCCCGGGACAGGGAAAACATCAGCCCCAGCATTTT. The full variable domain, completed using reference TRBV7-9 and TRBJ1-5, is DTGVSQNPRHKITKRGQNVTFRCDPISEHNRLYWYRQTLGQGPEFLTYFQNEAQLEKSRLLSDRFSAERPKGSFSTLEIQRTEQGDSAMYLCASSPGQGKHQPQHFGDGTRLSIL.

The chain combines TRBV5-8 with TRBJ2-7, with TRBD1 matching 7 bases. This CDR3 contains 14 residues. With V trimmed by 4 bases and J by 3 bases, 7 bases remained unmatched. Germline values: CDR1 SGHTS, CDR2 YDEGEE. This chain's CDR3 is CASSLTGFFYEQYF. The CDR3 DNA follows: TGTGCCAGCAGCCTGACAGGGTTCTTCTACGAGCAGTACTTC.

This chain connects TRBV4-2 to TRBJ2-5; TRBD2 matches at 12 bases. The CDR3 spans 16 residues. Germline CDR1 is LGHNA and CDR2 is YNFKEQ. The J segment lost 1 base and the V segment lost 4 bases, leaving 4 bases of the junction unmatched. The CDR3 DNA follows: TGTGCCAGCAGCCGAGGGACTAGCGGGTTCCAAGAGACCCAGTACTTC. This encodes CASSRGTSGFQETQYF.

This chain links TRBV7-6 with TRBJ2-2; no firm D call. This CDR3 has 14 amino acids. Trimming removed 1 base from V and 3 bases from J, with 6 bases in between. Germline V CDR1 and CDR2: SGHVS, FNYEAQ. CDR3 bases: TGTGCCAGCAGCTTAGGACTCCACACCGGGGAGCTGTTTTTT. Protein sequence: CASSLGLHTGELFF.

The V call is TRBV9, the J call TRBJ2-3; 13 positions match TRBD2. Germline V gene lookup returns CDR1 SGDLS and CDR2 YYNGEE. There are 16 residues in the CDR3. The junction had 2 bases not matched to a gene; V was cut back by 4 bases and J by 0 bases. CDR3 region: CASSRTSGSSTDTQYF. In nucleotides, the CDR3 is TGTGCCAGCAGCCGGACTAGCGGGAGTAGCACAGATACGCAGTATTTT.

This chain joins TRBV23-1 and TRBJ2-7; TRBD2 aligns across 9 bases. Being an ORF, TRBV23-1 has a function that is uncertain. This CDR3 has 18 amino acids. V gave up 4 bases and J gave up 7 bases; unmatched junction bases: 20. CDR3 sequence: CASSPQSQWLAGYWEQYF. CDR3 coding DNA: TGCGCCAGCAGTCCCCAAAGTCAATGGCTAGCGGGATATTGGGAGCAGTACTTC.

The CDR3, as DNA: TGTGCCAGCAGCCAATCAGGCAATCAGCCCCAGCATTTT. Translating gives CASSQSGNQPQHF. J is TRBJ1-5 and V is TRBV3-1 (or the pseudogene TRBV3-2); D is ambiguous. The germline V gene has CDR1 LGHDT and CDR2 YNNKEL (reference sequence). With 2 bases removed from V and 2 bases from J, the gap between germline ends came to 4 bases. This CDR3 region has 13 residues.

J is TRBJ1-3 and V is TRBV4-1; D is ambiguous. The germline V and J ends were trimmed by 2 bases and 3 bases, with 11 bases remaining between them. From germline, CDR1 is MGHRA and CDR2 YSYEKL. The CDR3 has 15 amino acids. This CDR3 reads CASSQRQASGNTIYF. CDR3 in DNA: TGCGCCAGCAGCCAACGACAAGCCAGTGGAAACACCATATATTTT.

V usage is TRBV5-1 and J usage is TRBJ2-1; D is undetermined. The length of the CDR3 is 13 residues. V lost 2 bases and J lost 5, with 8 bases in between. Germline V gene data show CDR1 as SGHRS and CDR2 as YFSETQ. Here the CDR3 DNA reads TGCGCCAGCAGCTTAATTACGGACAATGAGCAGTTCTTC. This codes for CASSLITDNEQFF. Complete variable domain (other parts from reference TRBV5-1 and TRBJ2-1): KAGVTQTPRYLIKTRGQQVTLSCSPISGHRSVSWYQQTPGQGLQFLFEYFSETQRNKGNFPGRFSGRQFSNSRSEMNVSTLELGDSALYLCASSLITDNEQFFGPGTRLTVL.

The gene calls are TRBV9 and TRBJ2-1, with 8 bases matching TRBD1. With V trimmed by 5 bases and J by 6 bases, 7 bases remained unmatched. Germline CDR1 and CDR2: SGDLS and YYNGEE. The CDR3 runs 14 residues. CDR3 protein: CASRADRGPNEQFF. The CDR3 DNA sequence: TGTGCCAGCAGAGCCGACAGGGGCCCCAATGAGCAGTTCTTC. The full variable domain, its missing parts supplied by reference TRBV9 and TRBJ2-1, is DSGVTQTPKHLITATGQRVTLRCSPRSGDLSVYWYQQSLDQGLQFLIQYYNGEERAKGNILERFSAQQFPDLHSELNLSSLELGDSALYFCASRADRGPNEQFFGPGTRLTVL.

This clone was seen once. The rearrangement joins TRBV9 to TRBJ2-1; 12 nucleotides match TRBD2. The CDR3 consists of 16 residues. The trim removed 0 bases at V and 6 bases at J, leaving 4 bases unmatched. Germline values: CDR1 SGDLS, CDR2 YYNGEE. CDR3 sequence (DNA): TGTGCCAGCAGCGTAGCCGGGACTAGCGGGTTCAATGAGCAGTTCTTC. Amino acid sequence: CASSVAGTSGFNEQFF.

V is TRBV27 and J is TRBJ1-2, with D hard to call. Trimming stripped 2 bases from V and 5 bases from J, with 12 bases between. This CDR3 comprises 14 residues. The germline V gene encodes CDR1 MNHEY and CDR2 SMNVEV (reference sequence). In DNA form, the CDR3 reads TGTGCCAGCAGTTTAAAAGGCAAGGAGTATGGCTACACCTTC. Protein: CASSLKGKEYGYTF.

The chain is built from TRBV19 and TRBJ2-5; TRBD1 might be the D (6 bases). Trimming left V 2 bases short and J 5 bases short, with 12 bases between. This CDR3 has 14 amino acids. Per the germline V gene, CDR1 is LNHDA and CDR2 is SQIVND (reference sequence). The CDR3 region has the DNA TGTGCCAGTAGTATATCCCCAGGGGTGGAGACCCAGTACTTC. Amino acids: CASSISPGVETQYF.

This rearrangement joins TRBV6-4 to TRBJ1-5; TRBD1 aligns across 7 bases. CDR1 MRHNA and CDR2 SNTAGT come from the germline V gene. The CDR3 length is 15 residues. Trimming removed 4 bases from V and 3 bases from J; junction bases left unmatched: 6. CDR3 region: CASSVTTGVNQPQHF. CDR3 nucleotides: TGTGCCAGCAGTGTCACCACAGGGGTCAATCAGCCCCAGCATTTT.

The DNA of the CDR3 is TGTGCCAGCAGCAGGACAGGGGGCTCCGAGACCCAGTACTTC. Residues: CASSRTGGSETQYF. This chain uses TRBV9 with TRBJ2-5; 11 bases match TRBD1. Trimming removed 4 bases from V and 5 bases from J; junction bases left unmatched: 4. Germline V CDR1 and CDR2: SGDLS, YYNGEE. The CDR3 runs 14 residues.

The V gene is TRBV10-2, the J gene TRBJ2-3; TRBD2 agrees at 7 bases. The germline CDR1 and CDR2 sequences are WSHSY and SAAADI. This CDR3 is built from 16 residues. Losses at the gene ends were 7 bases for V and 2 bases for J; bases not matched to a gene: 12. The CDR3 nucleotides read TGCGCCAGCACGATGGCTGCGGGGGTAATCACAGATACGCAGTATTTT. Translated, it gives CASTMAAGVITDTQYF.